The 23 T cell receptor beta chains reported below all come from one sample, sequenced in a study of T cell responses to AZD1222 COVID-19 vaccine. Profiling relied on immunoSEQ multiplex PCR, and the TCRdb table lists in-frame clones only, not all of them. The repertoire consists of 250,000 to 300,000 clones, with 85% to 95% occurring once and the leading ten covering around 0.6%. Material: peripheral blood, obtained 28 days after the second AZD1222 dose. The receptors here all came from an adult who received the AZD1222 COVID-19 vaccine.

The chain employs TRBV7-8 and TRBJ2-7, with 8 bases aligning to TRBD2. Trimming took 3 bases from V and 4 from J; bases not matched to a gene: 8. Germline V gene data show CDR1 as SGHVS and CDR2 as FQNEAQ. The CDR3 is made up of 15 amino acids. The CDR3 DNA follows: TGTGCCAGCAGCTTCCCCCCGGGAGGGGGGTACGAGCAGTACTTC. As protein: CASSFPPGGGYEQYF.

The chain carries TRBV6-5 and TRBJ1-1; D is ambiguous. CDR1 and CDR2 from the germline V gene are MNHEY and SVGAGI. The CDR3 length is 12 residues. The germline V and J ends were trimmed by 8 bases and 8 bases, with 15 bases remaining between them. CDR3 sequence (DNA): TGTGCCAGCTTTCGGCAGGCGGGAGAAGCTTTCTTT. Amino acids: CASFRQAGEAFF.

This clone is a singleton in its sample. The genes are TRBV7-9 and TRBJ1-4; D is undetermined. This CDR3 is 14 amino acids long. The germline V gene encodes CDR1 SEHNR and CDR2 FQNEAQ (reference sequence). Trimming shortened V by 5 bases and J by 8 bases, and 15 bases separated the two germline ends. CDR3 nucleotide sequence: TGTGCCAGCAGCCCCCGCGCGGGGAGCGAAAAACTGTTTTTT. Translated: CASSPRAGSEKLFF.

The chain has TRBV27 and TRBJ1-6; possible D gene TRBD1, 5 bases. Germline lookup yields CDR1 MNHEY and CDR2 SMNVEV (reference sequence). This CDR3 has 16 amino acids. V was clipped by 2 bases and J by 10 bases, with 18 bases between them. CDR3 coding DNA: TGTGCCAGCAGTTTACGGACCCTCGGGGCGGGGTCACCCCTCCACTTT. It codes for CASSLRTLGAGSPLHF.

This sequence joins TRBV27 and TRBJ2-1; D is perhaps TRBD1 or TRBD2 (5 bases each). V was pared by 7 bases and J by 2 bases, with 15 bases between. CDR1 and CDR2 (germline): MNHEY, SMNVEV (reference sequence). The CDR3 extends over 15 amino acids. The CDR3, as DNA: TGTGCCAGCACCCGAATTCGGGGCCCCTACAATGAGCAGTTCTTC. The encoded protein is CASTRIRGPYNEQFF.

The chain has TRBV28 and TRBJ2-7; TRBD2 matches at 12 bases. CDR1 and CDR2 from the germline V gene are MDHEN and SYDVKM. This CDR3 has 17 residues. The trim removed 4 bases at V and 2 bases at J, leaving 9 bases unmatched. CDR3 amino acids: CASSSGTSGPFAYEQYF. The CDR3 DNA follows: TGTGCCAGCAGTTCCGGGACTAGCGGGCCGTTTGCCTACGAGCAGTACTTC.

V is TRBV14 and J is TRBJ2-7; D call uncertain. CDR1 is SGHDN and CDR2 is FVKESK in the germline V gene. The V end lost 1 base, the J end lost 2 bases, and 12 bases lay between the germline ends. The CDR3 sequence is 15 residues long. The CDR3 region is CASSQALSGTYEQYF. CDR3 in DNA: TGTGCCAGCAGCCAAGCGTTAAGTGGGACCTACGAGCAGTACTTC.

The chain employs TRBV6-5 and TRBJ2-7; TRBD2 agrees at 7 bases. Germline assignment: CDR1 MNHEY and CDR2 SVGAGI. The CDR3 is made up of 15 amino acids. Losses at the gene ends were 0 bases for V and 11 bases for J; bases not matched to a gene: 13. CDR3 bases: TGTGCCAGCAGTTACTCGGCTACTAGCGTTCAGGAAGAGTACTTC. It yields the protein CASSYSATSVQEEYF.

The gene calls are TRBV28 and TRBJ1-5, with no clear D. CDR1 MDHEN and CDR2 SYDVKM come from the germline V gene. With 6 bases removed from V and 4 bases from J, the gap between germline ends came to 4 bases. The CDR3 totals 11 residues. The CDR3, as DNA: TGTGCCAGCAGCCGTAATCAGCCCCAGCATTTT. Translation gives CASSRNQPQHF.

V usage is TRBV13 and J usage is TRBJ2-5; unclear D gene. The germline gives CDR1 PRHDT, CDR2 FYEKMQ (reference sequence). The CDR3 extends over 16 amino acids. V was clipped by 5 bases and J by 5 bases, with 21 bases between them. The CDR3 sequence: CASSHTGYGVGETQYF. The DNA for the CDR3 is TGTGCCAGCAGCCATACTGGCTACGGCGTCGGGGAGACCCAGTACTTC.

The chain recombines TRBV4-1 with TRBJ2-1; TRBD2 aligns across 10 bases. The V gene's germline CDR1 is MGHRA and CDR2 YSYEKL. CDR3 length equals 17 residues. V was clipped by 4 bases and J by 6 bases; unmatched bases: 12. CDR3 residues: CASSRGRGAGGLNEQFF. CDR3 DNA: TGCGCCAGCAGCCGGGGACGAGGAGCGGGGGGGCTCAATGAGCAGTTCTTC.

V gene TRBV19 combines with J gene TRBJ1-5; D may be TRBD1 (5 bases). Germline CDR1 reads LNHDA; CDR2 reads SQIVND (reference sequence). Trimming removed 7 bases from V and 7 bases from J, with 17 bases in between. There are 14 residues in the CDR3. The CDR3 is CASKGRAVGQPQHF. The CDR3 nucleotides read TGTGCCAGTAAGGGCAGGGCGGTAGGACAGCCCCAGCATTTT. Full variable domain (remainder filled in from reference TRBV19 and TRBJ1-5): DGGITQSPKYLFRKEGQNVTLSCEQNLNHDAMYWYRQDPGQGLRLIYYSQIVNDFQKGDIAEGYSVSREKKESFPLTVTSAQKNPTAFYLCASKGRAVGQPQHFGDGTRLSIL.

This chain's CDR3 is CASSLSGNIQYF. The CDR3 coding sequence is TGTGCCAGCAGTTTATCGGGAAACATTCAGTACTTC. The rearrangement uses TRBV27 and TRBJ2-4; D is ambiguous. The V and J ends lost 0 bases and 6 bases respectively, with 3 bases between them. Per the germline V gene, CDR1 is MNHEY and CDR2 is SMNVEV (reference sequence). This CDR3 has 12 residues.

CDR3 bases: TGTGCCAGCAGCCCTTGGACTAGCGGGAGCTCCTACAATGAGCAGTTCTTC. As protein: CASSPWTSGSSYNEQFF. The chain is built from TRBV7-8 and TRBJ2-1; 13 bases fit TRBD2. This CDR3 has 17 amino acids. Germline V gene sequence: CDR1 SGHVS, CDR2 FQNEAQ. The V and J ends lost 5 bases and 0 bases, in that order; junction bases with no gene match: 4.

The chain recombines TRBV6-6 with TRBJ2-1; TRBD2 agrees at 9 bases. This CDR3 has 15 amino acids. V was clipped by 4 bases and J by 4 bases; unmatched bases: 5. CDR1 and CDR2 (germline): MNHNY, SVGAGI (reference sequence). The CDR3 DNA reads as TGTGCCAGCAGTTTTAGTAGCGGGGGTTACAATGAGCAGTTCTTC. The encoded protein is CASSFSSGGYNEQFF.

This chain joins TRBV3-1 (or the pseudogene TRBV3-2) and TRBJ2-3; D unclear. Germline CDR1 LGHDT, CDR2 YNNKEL (reference sequence). The CDR3 is 12 residues long. V was cut by 5 bases and J by 2 bases, with 5 bases left in between. The CDR3 nucleotides are TGTGCCAGCAGCTTTTACACAGATACGCAGTATTTT. Translating it yields CASSFYTDTQYF.

The CDR3 nucleotides read TGTGCCAGCAGCTTTGTAGGGAACTATGGCTACACCTTC. This translates into CASSFVGNYGYTF. V usage is TRBV5-6 and J usage is TRBJ1-2; unclear D gene. Trimming removed 2 bases from V and 2 bases from J, with 7 bases in between. Germline V gene lookup returns CDR1 SGHDT and CDR2 YYEEEE. The CDR3 is 13 amino acids.

V is TRBV4-2 and J is TRBJ1-2; 8 positions agree with TRBD1. Trimming at V came to 3 bases and at J to 5 bases, leaving 20 bases not matched to a gene. Germline loops: CDR1 LGHNA, CDR2 YNFKEQ. The CDR3 spans 19 residues. This CDR3 reads CASSQTPGGRRSTRYGYTF. The CDR3 nucleotides are TGTGCCAGCAGCCAGACACCAGGGGGCCGCCGTTCGACTAGGTATGGCTACACCTTC.

The V gene is TRBV28, the J gene TRBJ1-2, with D tentatively TRBD1 (6 bases). This CDR3 has 14 amino acids. V lost 3 bases, J lost 4 bases, and 12 bases lay in between. Per germline, CDR1 MDHEN and CDR2 SYDVKM. The CDR3 spells CASSLGGLVYGYTF. CDR3 nucleotides: TGTGCCAGCAGTTTGGGGGGGCTTGTCTATGGCTACACCTTC.

V gene TRBV6-5 combines with J gene TRBJ1-5; weak D call: TRBD1 (6 bases). Looked up from germline, CDR1 is MNHEY and CDR2 is SVGAGI. This CDR3 contains 15 residues. V was pared by 4 bases and J by 0 bases, with 10 bases between. CDR3 DNA sequence: TGTGCCAGCAGTTGGACAGCTTATAGCAATCAGCCCCAGCATTTT. Amino acids: CASSWTAYSNQPQHF.

This clone was observed once. The V gene is TRBV3-1 (or the pseudogene TRBV3-2), the J gene TRBJ1-2, with 7 bases lining up with TRBD1. The CDR3 has 13 residues. The junction had 6 bases not matched to a gene; V was cut back by 6 bases and J by 5 bases. Germline values: CDR1 LGHDT, CDR2 YNNKEL (reference sequence). The CDR3 spells CASSEGGVYGYTF. CDR3 in DNA: TGTGCCAGCAGTGAAGGGGGCGTATATGGCTACACCTTC.

The chain recombines TRBV15 with TRBJ2-7, with 9 bases fitting TRBD1. Germline lookup yields CDR1 LNHNV and CDR2 YYDKDF (reference sequence). CDR3 length equals 15 residues. The trim removed 1 base at V and 5 bases at J, leaving 6 bases unmatched. CDR3 sequence (DNA): TGTGCCACCAGCAGAGGGGGACAGGGAATCGACGAGCAGTACTTC. Translation gives CATSRGGQGIDEQYF.

The chain recombines TRBV7-2 with TRBJ2-7, with D maybe TRBD1 (6 bases). This CDR3 has 13 residues. V was clipped by 3 bases and J by 2 bases, with 8 bases between them. Germline CDR1 and CDR2: SGHTA and FQGNSA. Written as DNA, the CDR3 is TGTGCCAGCAGCTTTACAGGGCCCTACGAGCAGTACTTC. Translation: CASSFTGPYEQYF.